Listed here are 28 T cell receptor beta chains from one sample, sequenced in a study of blood T cell repertoires in COVID-19. Profiling relied on immunoSEQ multiplex PCR, and the TCRdb table lists in-frame clones only, not all of them. The table lists about 220,000 clones, approximately 80% of them singletons. Sequenced sample: peripheral blood. All receptors derive from a human donor in a cohort sampled during active COVID-19.

This chain links TRBV29-1 with TRBJ1-4; D ambiguous. Germline V gene lookup returns CDR1 SQVTM and CDR2 ANQGSEA. V was pared by 3 bases and J by 12 bases, with 20 bases between. This CDR3 has 14 amino acids. CDR3 amino acids: CSVEVGGGPSELFF. DNA for the CDR3: TGCAGCGTTGAGGTCGGCGGCGGGCCCAGTGAACTGTTTTTT.

The chain joins TRBV5-6 to TRBJ1-2; 7 bases align to TRBD1. J was trimmed by 4 bases and V by 3 bases; bases with no gene match: 3. CDR1 is SGHDT and CDR2 is YYEEEE in the germline V gene. The CDR3 extends over 13 amino acids. CDR3 protein: CASSSGTVYGYTF. The CDR3 DNA follows: TGTGCCAGCAGCTCCGGGACAGTCTATGGCTACACCTTC. Together with reference TRBV5-6 and TRBJ1-2, the CDR3 gives the full variable domain: DAGVTQSPTHLIKTRGQQVTLRCSPKSGHDTVSWYQQALGQGPQFIFQYYEEEERQRGNFPDRFSGHQFPNYSSELNVNALLLGDSALYLCASSSGTVYGYTFGSGTRLTVV.

The J gene is TRBJ1-2, the V gene TRBV19; 7 nucleotides match TRBD1. CDR1 and CDR2 (germline): LNHDA, SQIVND (reference sequence). This CDR3 spans 13 amino acids. The trim removed 8 bases at V and 8 bases at J, leaving 11 bases unmatched. CDR3 protein: CASAFDREEGYTF. CDR3 in DNA: TGTGCCAGTGCCTTCGACAGGGAGGAAGGCTACACCTTC.

This clone was seen more than once but under ten times. The chain recombines TRBV15 with TRBJ1-6; D may be TRBD1 (5 bases). The CDR3 is 17 amino acids. V shed 5 bases and J shed 8 bases, with 22 bases lying between them. Germline CDR1 reads LNHNV; CDR2 reads YYDKDF (reference sequence). The CDR3 here is CATSEGRRAFDDSPLHF. As DNA, the CDR3 is TGTGCCACCAGCGAGGGGAGGCGCGCCTTCGACGATTCACCCCTCCACTTT.

This chain connects TRBV5-1 to TRBJ2-3; 10 bases are a match to TRBD2. This CDR3 region has 14 residues. The ends lost 3 bases at V and 6 bases at J; junction bases unmatched: 4. Looked up from germline, CDR1 is SGHRS and CDR2 is YFSETQ. The CDR3 reads CASSYGTSADTQYF. The CDR3 nucleotides read TGCGCCAGCAGCTATGGGACTAGCGCTGATACGCAGTATTTT. The full variable domain, with the rest looked up from reference TRBV5-1 and TRBJ2-3, is KAGVTQTPRYLIKTRGQQVTLSCSPISGHRSVSWYQQTPGQGLQFLFEYFSETQRNKGNFPGRFSGRQFSNSRSEMNVSTLELGDSALYLCASSYGTSADTQYFGPGTRLTVL.

This chain links TRBV4-3 with TRBJ1-3; 8 bases align to TRBD1. Germline CDR1 is LGHNA and CDR2 is YSLEER. The CDR3 sequence is 17 residues long. V lost 0 bases, J lost 8 bases, and 12 bases stayed unmatched. In nucleotides, the CDR3 is TGCGCCAGCAGCCAAGAAATCGGTCAGACAGGGGATGACACCATATATTTT. Translated: CASSQEIGQTGDDTIYF.

The chain couples TRBV30 to TRBJ2-1; TRBD1 aligns across 7 bases. CDR3 length: 13 amino acids. Germline CDR1 is GTSNPN and CDR2 is SVGIG (reference sequence). V lost 5 bases, J lost 6 bases, and 7 bases stayed unmatched. The CDR3 region has the DNA TGTGCCTGGGGTGGGACAGTCGGCAATGAGCAGTTCTTC. Its protein product is CAWGGTVGNEQFF.

The chain links TRBV6-1 to TRBJ1-3, with TRBD1 matching 7 bases. This CDR3 has 14 amino acids. Germline CDR1 reads MNHNS; CDR2 reads SASEGT. V gave up 3 bases and J gave up 6 bases; unmatched junction bases: 5. This CDR3 is CASSEGQPVNTIYF. CDR3 DNA sequence: TGTGCCAGCAGTGAGGGACAGCCTGTAAACACCATATATTTT.

The chain recombines TRBV6-6 with TRBJ2-5, with D tentatively TRBD2 (6 bases). V was trimmed by 2 bases and J by 4 bases, leaving 8 bases between them. The CDR3 sequence is 13 residues long. From germline, CDR1 is MNHNY and CDR2 SVGAGI (reference sequence). The CDR3: CASSYAEGETQYF. The CDR3 bases are TGTGCCAGCAGTTACGCGGAGGGAGAGACCCAGTACTTC.

The chain uses TRBV7-9 and TRBJ2-7; 9 bases match TRBD1. Germline lookup yields CDR1 SEHNR and CDR2 FQNEAQ (reference sequence). V trimming: 3 bases; J trimming: 4 bases; junction bases outside the gene matches: 10. The CDR3 sequence is 16 residues long. In nucleotides, the CDR3 is TGTGCCAGCAGCTTGCGTTCCGGGACAGGGTTTTACGAGCAGTACTTC. It codes for CASSLRSGTGFYEQYF.

V usage is TRBV2 and J usage is TRBJ1-3; 7 bases fit TRBD1. Germline assignment: CDR1 SNHLY and CDR2 FYNNEI. The CDR3 runs to 15 residues. J was trimmed by 2 bases and V by 7 bases; bases with no gene match: 8. The DNA for the CDR3 is TGTGCCAGCACCGCCCAGGGGGGTCCTGGAAACACCATATATTTT. Protein sequence: CASTAQGGPGNTIYF.

This rearrangement joins TRBV11-1 to TRBJ1-1; D remains ambiguous. Germline V gives CDR1 SGHAT, CDR2 FQDESV (reference sequence). Trimming took off 1 base at V and 3 bases at J, with 6 bases between the two ends. The CDR3 loop spans 13 amino acids. CDR3 coding DNA: TGTGCCAGCAGCTTAGAGCAGGACACTGAAGCTTTCTTT. It yields the protein CASSLEQDTEAFF.

This sequence joins TRBV7-2 and TRBJ2-2; tentatively, D is TRBD2 (7 bases). CDR3 length equals 15 residues. CDR1 is SGHTA and CDR2 is FQGNSA in the germline V gene. V was cut by 7 bases and J by 6 bases, with 18 bases left in between. Here the CDR3 reads CASTSGPGGAGELFF. As DNA, the CDR3 is TGTGCCAGCACCTCCGGCCCGGGGGGCGCCGGGGAGCTGTTTTTT. The entire variable domain, with the rest obtained from reference TRBV7-2 and TRBJ2-2, is as follows: GAGVSQSPSNKVTEKGKDVELRCDPISGHTALYWYRQSLGQGLEFLIYFQGNSAPDKSGLPSDRFSAERTGGSVSTLTIQRTQQEDSAVYLCASTSGPGGAGELFFGEGSRLTVL.

The CDR3 DNA reads TGTGCCAGCAGCTTGGACGGACTCCGTAACAATCAGCCCCAGCATTTT. Its translation: CASSLDGLRNNQPQHF. The chain joins TRBV5-4 to TRBJ1-5, with D hard to call. Germline CDR1 is SGHNT and CDR2 is YYREEE (reference sequence). V gave up 0 bases and J gave up 3 bases, with 13 bases separating them. The CDR3 contains 16 residues.

This clone appeared a single time. The chain carries TRBV10-3 and TRBJ2-2; TRBD2 aligns across 11 bases. This CDR3 region has 16 residues. With V trimmed by 4 bases and J by 1 base, 2 bases remained unmatched. Germline CDR1 and CDR2: ENHRY and SYGVKD. The CDR3 DNA follows: TGTGCCATCAGTGCCGGGACTAGCGGGAACACCGGGGAGCTGTTTTTT. It yields the protein CAISAGTSGNTGELFF.

The chain has TRBV5-1 and TRBJ1-2; 9 bases are a match to TRBD1. This CDR3 region has 14 residues. Germline assignment: CDR1 SGHRS and CDR2 YFSETQ. V gave up 4 bases and J gave up 3 bases; unmatched junction bases: 4. CDR3 DNA: TGCGCCAGCAGCGCAGGGACAGGGCACTATGGCTACACCTTC. The encoded protein is CASSAGTGHYGYTF.

The chain recombines TRBV11-2 with TRBJ1-2, with D possibly TRBD1 on 5 matching bases. V was pared by 4 bases and J by 4 bases, with 16 bases between. The CDR3 is made up of 15 amino acids. Looked up from germline, CDR1 is SGHAT and CDR2 is FQNNGV. CDR3 sequence (DNA): TGTGCCAGCAGCTCAGTGGGTAGCAGGGTCTATGGCTACACCTTC. Amino acid sequence: CASSSVGSRVYGYTF.

The rearrangement uses TRBV6-4 and TRBJ2-1; weak D call: TRBD2 (5 bases). V shed 0 bases and J shed 9 bases, with 15 bases lying between them. Germline CDR1 is MRHNA and CDR2 is SNTAGT. CDR3 length: 15 amino acids. The CDR3 loop is CASSDSGLGPSEQFF. The CDR3 nucleotides read TGTGCCAGCAGTGACTCAGGACTGGGCCCATCTGAGCAGTTCTTC.

The J gene is TRBJ1-2, the V gene TRBV3-1 (or the pseudogene TRBV3-2); D uncertain. Trimming removed 5 bases from V and 6 bases from J, with 13 bases in between. The CDR3 length is 13 residues. Germline V lookup: CDR1 LGHDT, CDR2 YNNKEL (reference sequence). The CDR3: CASSMRTGNGYTF. The DNA for the CDR3 is TGTGCCAGCAGCATGCGGACTGGAAATGGCTACACCTTC.

This chain joins TRBV24-1 and TRBJ2-3, with a weak D call TRBD2 (5 bases). The germline V gene encodes CDR1 KGHDR and CDR2 SFDVKD. V was shortened by 4 bases and J by 8 bases, with 12 bases between the two germline ends. The CDR3 length is 13 residues. Written as DNA, the CDR3 is TGTGCCACCAGTGACTCACTAGTCCGTACGCAGTATTTT. Residues: CATSDSLVRTQYF.

This clone was counted a single time. The chain is built from TRBV10-3 and TRBJ1-4; no reliable D call. The germline CDR1 and CDR2 sequences are ENHRY and SYGVKD. Trimming took off 0 bases at V and 3 bases at J, with 11 bases between the two ends. The CDR3 has 16 residues. CDR3 sequence reads: CAISESRAEPNEKLFF. The CDR3, as DNA: TGTGCCATCAGTGAGTCGAGGGCAGAACCTAATGAAAAACTGTTTTTT.

The rearrangement uses TRBV2 and TRBJ2-7; D is perhaps TRBD1 (6 bases). The germline gives CDR1 SNHLY, CDR2 FYNNEI. The CDR3 covers 13 residues. Deletions cut 4 bases from V and 3 bases from J, with 10 bases between. The CDR3 DNA reads as TGTGCCAGCAGTGCGGGCAGGGGCTACGAGCAGTACTTC. This codes for CASSAGRGYEQYF.

The rearrangement joins TRBV19 to TRBJ2-2; D possibly corresponds to TRBD1 (6 bases). In germline, CDR1 is LNHDA, CDR2 SQIVND (reference sequence). The CDR3 spans 16 residues. V was clipped by 5 bases and J by 4 bases, with 17 bases between them. CDR3 protein: CASSVGQGLLTGELFF. The CDR3 DNA reads TGTGCCAGTAGTGTGGGACAAGGCCTACTCACCGGGGAGCTGTTTTTT.

The CDR3 protein is CASSLSGGLSGDEQYF. The CDR3 coding sequence is TGCGCCAGCAGCTTGTCAGGGGGCCTCTCAGGAGACGAGCAGTACTTC. The chain employs TRBV5-1 and TRBJ2-7; 8 bases align to TRBD1. The CDR3 is 16 residues long. V gave up 1 base and J gave up 5 bases; unmatched junction bases: 11. CDR1 SGHRS and CDR2 YFSETQ come from the germline V gene. The whole variable domain, filled in from reference TRBV5-1 and TRBJ2-7, reads KAGVTQTPRYLIKTRGQQVTLSCSPISGHRSVSWYQQTPGQGLQFLFEYFSETQRNKGNFPGRFSGRQFSNSRSEMNVSTLELGDSALYLCASSLSGGLSGDEQYFGPGTRLTVT.

The chain is built from TRBV9 and TRBJ1-2; maybe TRBD1 (5 bases). This CDR3 spans 16 amino acids. V was trimmed by 4 bases and J by 2 bases, leaving 18 bases between them. Germline V gene lookup returns CDR1 SGDLS and CDR2 YYNGEE. The DNA of the CDR3 is TGTGCCAGCAGCTCCAGCGCGGGGCCGAAGAACTATGGCTACACCTTC. Amino acid sequence: CASSSSAGPKNYGYTF.

The chain carries TRBV5-1 and TRBJ1-3, with D unclear. The germline CDR1 and CDR2 sequences are SGHRS and YFSETQ. V lost 0 bases and J lost 5, with 6 bases in between. This CDR3 is 13 amino acids long. CDR3 protein: CASSLGDRNTIYF. CDR3 DNA: TGCGCCAGCAGCTTGGGAGACAGAAACACCATATATTTT.

This chain joins TRBV6-6 and TRBJ2-7, with TRBD2 identical over 8 bases. Germline assignment: CDR1 MNHNY and CDR2 SVGAGI (reference sequence). V shed 8 bases, J shed 3 bases, and the junction held 9 bases outside the gene matches. The CDR3 runs 14 residues. DNA for the CDR3: TGTGCCAGCCCGGGACTAGTGTCAATCTACGAGCAGTACTTC. Residues: CASPGLVSIYEQYF.

The sample holds a few counts of this clone. V usage is TRBV28 and J usage is TRBJ1-5; D unresolved. V was shortened by 5 bases and J by 9 bases, with 17 bases between the two germline ends. This CDR3 has 14 amino acids. Germline CDR1 and CDR2: MDHEN and SYDVKM. CDR3 sequence (DNA): TGTGCCAGCAGTACGACGGCCGGTCGGGGGCCCCAGCATTTT. This encodes CASSTTAGRGPQHF.